The 11 T cell receptor beta chains below were found in one sample sequenced in a study of blood T cell repertoires in COVID-19. Sequencing was performed with immunoSEQ multiplex PCR; in TCRdb, only in-frame clones are kept and a portion is missing. The repertoire holds roughly 300,000 clones, with around 87% as singletons. The sample was PBMCs or T cells enriched from blood (not recorded which). Receptor source: a woman aged 25 to 39 who had recovered from COVID-19.

V usage is TRBV2 and J usage is TRBJ1-4; TRBD1 agrees at 11 bases. Germline CDR1 and CDR2: SNHLY and FYNNEI. This CDR3 is 14 amino acids long. After removal of 6 bases from V and 8 bases from J, the junction contained 5 bases not matched to a gene. The CDR3, as DNA: TGTGCCAGCAGCGGGACAGGGGGAGGGGAAAAACTGTTTTTT. Translating it yields CASSGTGGGEKLFF.

This chain uses TRBV6-2 or TRBV6-3 with TRBJ1-1; D gene uncertain. The germline gives CDR1 MNHEY, CDR2 SVGEGT. The V and J ends lost 4 bases and 10 bases respectively, with 13 bases between them. CDR3 length: 12 residues. The CDR3 region has the DNA TGTGCCAGCAGTTTTGAGGGTCAGTCAGCTTTCTTT. It translates to CASSFEGQSAFF.

The rearrangement uses TRBV3-1 (or the pseudogene TRBV3-2) and TRBJ2-2; 8 bases line up with TRBD1. The CDR3 consists of 15 residues. Unmatched junction bases numbered 5, after V lost 1 base and J lost 7 bases. CDR1 is LGHDT, CDR2 YNNKEL, per germline (reference sequence). The CDR3 DNA reads TGTGCCAGCAGCCAAGTGAGGACAGGGTACGGGGAGCTGTTTTTT. Translating gives CASSQVRTGYGELFF.

The chain links TRBV11-2 to TRBJ2-2; 10 bases are a match to TRBD1. V shed 4 bases, J shed 4 bases, and the junction held 3 bases outside the gene matches. Looked up from germline, CDR1 is SGHAT and CDR2 is FQNNGV. The CDR3 has 15 residues. The CDR3 DNA reads TGTGCCAGCAGCTCATGGACAGGGGGCACCGGGGAGCTGTTTTTT. This codes for CASSSWTGGTGELFF.

The rearrangement links TRBV7-9 to TRBJ2-2; 9 bases map to TRBD2. Germline CDR1 reads SEHNR; CDR2 reads FQNEAQ (reference sequence). J lost 7 bases, V lost 2 bases, and 5 bases had no gene match. The CDR3 contains 15 residues. CDR3 in DNA: TGTGCCAGCAGCTTAACGCGGGGGGGCGTCGGGGAGCTGTTTTTT. It translates to CASSLTRGGVGELFF.

CDR3 sequence (DNA): TGTGCCACCAGCCCCGTCGGGGGAGGCGGCTACACCTTC. Translation: CATSPVGGGGYTF. This chain links TRBV15 with TRBJ1-2; possible D gene TRBD1, 5 bases. The CDR3 extends over 13 amino acids. Germline V CDR1 and CDR2: LNHNV, YYDKDF (reference sequence). The V gene lost 5 bases and the J gene lost 8 bases, with 15 bases spanning the gap.

The chain is built from TRBV2 and TRBJ2-1, with D perhaps TRBD2 (7 bases). The CDR3 runs to 19 residues. Trimming took 1 base from V and 0 from J, leaving 19 bases between them. Germline V gives CDR1 SNHLY, CDR2 FYNNEI. CDR3 coding DNA: TGTGCCAGCAGTGAAGACTTTAGTGGGGGGGCGAGCTCCTACAATGAGCAGTTCTTC. Its translation: CASSEDFSGGASSYNEQFF.

Here the CDR3 DNA reads TGTGCCAGTAGCAGGGGGCGGAACTATGGCTACACCTTC. Residues: CASSRGRNYGYTF. The chain recombines TRBV19 with TRBJ1-2, with 8 bases lining up with TRBD1. V shed 6 bases and J 2 bases; nucleotides not matched to a gene: 2. The CDR3 is 13 amino acids. From germline, CDR1 is LNHDA and CDR2 SQIVND (reference sequence).

The chain carries TRBV19 and TRBJ1-6; TRBD1 is a possible D gene (5 bases). V shed 3 bases and J shed 7 bases, with 10 bases lying between them. The CDR3 covers 14 residues. Germline V gives CDR1 LNHDA, CDR2 SQIVND (reference sequence). CDR3 DNA: TGTGCCAGTAGTATTTCAGGGTGGAATTCACCCCTCCACTTT. Amino acid sequence: CASSISGWNSPLHF.

V gene TRBV4-2 combines with J gene TRBJ2-2; no definite D call. Germline V gene sequence: CDR1 LGHNA, CDR2 YNFKEQ. Trimming shortened V by 0 bases and J by 3 bases, and 17 bases separated the two germline ends. The CDR3 covers 18 residues. The CDR3 reads CASSQDSSGSADTGELFF. CDR3 coding DNA: TGTGCCAGCAGCCAAGACTCTAGTGGGTCGGCGGACACCGGGGAGCTGTTTTTT.

This chain connects TRBV5-1 to TRBJ1-1, with 11 bases identical to TRBD1. The V and J ends lost 3 bases and 3 bases, in that order; junction bases with no gene match: 10. Germline V lookup: CDR1 SGHRS, CDR2 YFSETQ. The CDR3 is 17 residues long. The CDR3 loop is CASSSLGTGGGHTEAFF. CDR3 bases: TGCGCCAGCAGCTCGCTAGGGACAGGGGGAGGTCACACTGAAGCTTTCTTT. Combining the CDR3 with reference TRBV5-1 and TRBJ1-1 gives the whole variable domain KAGVTQTPRYLIKTRGQQVTLSCSPISGHRSVSWYQQTPGQGLQFLFEYFSETQRNKGNFPGRFSGRQFSNSRSEMNVSTLELGDSALYLCASSSLGTGGGHTEAFFGQGTRLTVV.